This T cell receptor (beta chain) was recovered during a study of shared clonotypes between healthy human individuals. In the study overall: A couple of women and a few men aged 18 to 49 made up the donors.

Assay: immunoSEQ multiplex PCR; the TCRdb copy retains only in-frame clones and omits some. The sample shows 850,000 to 1,200,000 clones, about 70% of them seen only once. Deletions cut 3 bases from V and 11 bases from J, with 15 bases between. The CDR3 has 13 amino acids. The germline V gene has CDR1 MGHDK and CDR2 SYGVNS. This chain connects TRBV25-1 to TRBJ2-3; D is unresolved. The receptor was derived from a man between 18 and 29 years old in good health. Sequences were obtained from memory CD4+ T cells sorted from blood. Subset defined: CD45RA-negative fraction. CDR3: CASSEQQTRMQYF. As DNA, the CDR3 is TGTGCCAGCAGTGAGCAACAGACACGGATGCAGTATTTT.